The 9 T cell receptor beta chains below were found in one sample sequenced in a study of esophageal squamous cell carcinoma under preoperative chemotherapy. The time point here: before preoperative PTX-NDP chemotherapy. TCRdb fed the PCR reads into MiXCR, producing one record per CDR3 protein. The repertoire holds over 15,000 distinct CDR3 sequences, with just under 50% as singletons. Sampling took place from a patient given preoperative chemotherapy. The receptors were sampled from a human donor with esophageal squamous cell carcinoma. The donor label of this sample is uncertain.

Judged by abundance, this clonotype is large. CDR3 protein: CASSSTGWQETQYF. DNA for the CDR3: TGTGCCAGCAGCTCGACAGGGTGGCAAGAGACCCAGTACTTC. The chain has TRBV7-9 and TRBJ2-5, with TRBD1 identical over 7 bases. V shed 4 bases and J 2 bases; nucleotides not matched to a gene: 4. This CDR3 region has 14 residues. Germline CDR1 and CDR2: SEHNR and FQNEAQ (reference sequence).

This chain links TRBV28 with TRBJ2-5; 10 nucleotides line up with TRBD1. The assigned J gene may be wrong: the sequence end matches TRBJ2-7 better. This CDR3 contains 15 residues. Germline loops: CDR1 MDHEN, CDR2 SYDVKM. CDR3: CANSHAGTGDGEQYF. CDR3 in DNA: TGTGCCAACAGCCACGCCGGGACAGGGGATGGCGAGCAGTACTTC.

The genes are TRBV7-9 and TRBJ2-3; perhaps TRBD1 as D (5 bases). The CDR3 runs 15 residues. Germline V gives CDR1 SEHNR, CDR2 FQNEAQ (reference sequence). V lost 1 base and J lost 5, with 13 bases in between. The CDR3 region is CASSLGSSQGDTQYF. CDR3 DNA: TGTGCCAGCAGCTTAGGATCATCGCAGGGAGATACGCAGTATTTT.

The chain recombines TRBV11-3 with TRBJ2-3, with 9 bases fitting TRBD2. V was pared by 0 bases and J by 3 bases, with 1 base of the junction left unmatched. The germline CDR1 and CDR2 sequences are SGHNT and YENEEA. The CDR3 has 15 residues. CDR3 sequence (DNA): TGTGCCAGCAGCTTAGATAGCGGGAGAACAGATACGCAGTATTTT. Translated, it gives CASSLDSGRTDTQYF.

In its sample, this clonotype was seen many times. The rearrangement uses TRBV7-2 and TRBJ2-1; 10 bases match TRBD2. CDR1 is SGHTA, CDR2 FQGNSA, per germline. Trimming cost V 5 bases and J 2 bases; bases outside gene matches: 3. CDR3 length equals 15 residues. CDR3 loop: CASSRTSGAYNEQFF. The CDR3 nucleotides are TGTGCCAGCAGCCGGACTAGCGGCGCCTACAATGAGCAGTTCTTC.

Worth noting for this clonotype: The junction does not match germline at one end; this may be a read error. The chain uses TRBV11-2 and TRBJ2-2, with D perhaps TRBD2 (5 bases). This CDR3 is built from 15 residues. The germline gives CDR1 SGHAT, CDR2 FQNNGV. The CDR3 region has the DNA TGTGCCCGCAGCCCAGAGGCAGTGGGCACCGGGAAGCAGTTTTTT. This codes for CARSPEAVGTGKQFF.

In its sample, this clonotype was seen many times. V gene TRBV7-2 combines with J gene TRBJ2-5, with 7 bases matching TRBD2. Germline V gives CDR1 SGHTA, CDR2 FQGNSA. V lost 6 bases, J lost 7 bases, and 14 bases stayed unmatched. The CDR3 spans 15 residues. CDR3 sequence (DNA): TGTGCCAGCAGTCCCGGGCTAGCGGTTCGGGGGACCCAGTACTTC. Its protein product is CASSPGLAVRGTQYF.

This clonotype is deemed medium-sized (0.01 to 0.1%). J is TRBJ2-7 and V is TRBV7-3; 8 bases align to TRBD2. The CDR3 runs 13 residues. Looked up from germline, CDR1 is SGHTA and CDR2 is FQGTGA. With 5 bases clipped from V and 3 bases from J, the junction kept 3 bases outside the gene matches. CDR3 region: CASSTLAGYEQYF. As DNA, the CDR3 is TGTGCCAGCAGCACCCTAGCGGGCTACGAGCAGTACTTC.

The genes are TRBV11-3 and TRBJ2-1; D tentatively fits TRBD1 or TRBD2 (6 bases each). Germline CDR1 and CDR2: SGHNT and YENEEA. The CDR3 sequence is 15 residues long. V gave up 5 bases and J gave up 9 bases, with 20 bases separating them. CDR3 bases: TGTGCCAGCAGCGGAAGAGGGGGGCTGTTGGGTGAGCAGTTCTTC. Its translation: CASSGRGGLLGEQFF.